Listed here is a single T cell receptor beta chain. The antigen is not known. The CDR3 is made up of 12 amino acids. CDR1 is MNHEY, CDR2 SMNVEV, per germline (reference sequence). The ends were cut back, 7 bases at V and 1 base at J, with 7 bases in the middle. The sample belongs to a study of cytotoxic CD8 clonotypes in ibrutinib-treated CLL. Study-wide results and caveats: Public clonotypes showed up rarely, and on treatment they shrank or held steady.

The method was immunoSEQ multiplex PCR; TCRdb's version includes in-frame clones alone and lacks a portion of them. Of some 50,000 clones in the sample, around 55% are singletons; the top ten hold roughly 21%. The TCR originated in a human donor with chronic lymphocytic leukemia. Source: PBMCs, taken after 24 months of ibrutinib treatment. This chain connects TRBV27 to TRBJ1-1, with D uncertain. As DNA, the CDR3 is TGTGCCAGCAAGACGAAGAACACTGAAGCTTTCTTT. Residues: CASKTKNTEAFF.